This is a list of T cell receptor beta chains from one sample in a study of T cell responses to AZD1222 COVID-19 vaccine. TCRdb's copy holds only in-frame clones and misses some; the assay was immunoSEQ multiplex PCR. The sample holds approximately 68,000 clones, more than 75% seen once. The sequencing used peripheral blood, collected on day 0 of AZD1222 vaccination. The receptors were sampled from an adult in good health. CDR3s include the opening cysteine and the closing phenylalanine or tryptophan. A D gene is named only where the DNA matches it firmly. Clone sizes are given selectively: once, few, many, or a class where the clone is expanded.

d_gene,v_gene,abundance,j_gene,CDR3nt,CDR3aa
TRBD1,TRBV13,.,TRBJ2-7,TGTGCCAGCAGTCGAGTGAGGACAGGGACAACCTACGAGCAGTACTTC,CASSRVRTGTTYEQYF
.,TRBV10-1,.,TRBJ2-2,TGCGCCAGCAGTCAACAGGGAGGAACCGGGGAGCTGTTTTTT,CASSQQGGTGELFF
.,TRBV4-2,.,TRBJ1-1,TGTGCCAGCAGCCAAGGGGGACTTTTTGAAGCTTTCTTT,CASSQGGLFEAFF
.,TRBV5-4,.,TRBJ1-2,TGTGCCAGCAGCTTGGAGACGAACTATGGCTACACCTTC,CASSLETNYGYTF
TRBD1,TRBV4-3,.,TRBJ2-2,TGCGCCAGCAGCCCCGGACAGGGGCCCGGGGAGCTGTTTTTT,CASSPGQGPGELFF
TRBD1,TRBV29-1,once,TRBJ2-7,TGCAGCGTCCGCACAGGGGGCGAGCAGTACTTC,CSVRTGGEQYF
.,TRBV5-1,.,TRBJ2-2,TGCGCCAGCACCCACAGGGAGGGGGGCACCGGGGAGCTGTTTTTT,CASTHREGGTGELFF
TRBD1,TRBV5-1,.,TRBJ1-1,TGCGCCAGCAGCTTGGATCCAACAGGGGGCAACACTGAAGCTTTCTTT,CASSLDPTGGNTEAFF
.,TRBV7-2,.,TRBJ1-2,TGTGCCAGCAGCCCTCAGGGCTATGGCTACACCTTC,CASSPQGYGYTF
.,TRBV6-5,.,TRBJ2-3,TGTGCCAGCAGTACTCCGGGGTCAGATACGCAGTATTTT,CASSTPGSDTQYF
.,TRBV12-3/TRBV12-4,.,TRBJ2-1,TGTGCCAGCAGTTTAATGGGGATAGGGGAGCAGTTCTTC,CASSLMGIGEQFF
.,TRBV4-2,.,TRBJ1-2,TGTGCCAGCAGCCAAGGTGAGGCCTTTAACTATGGCTACACCTTC,CASSQGEAFNYGYTF
.,TRBV11-3,.,TRBJ2-3,TGTGCCAGCAGCTTAGGTGGCACCACAGATACGCAGTATTTT,CASSLGGTTDTQYF
.,TRBV19,once,TRBJ1-5,TGTGCCAGTAGCGAGGGGGGTTTTGGGCCCCAGCATTTT,CASSEGGFGPQHF
.,TRBV7-8,.,TRBJ1-3,TGTGCCAGCAGCTTATCGTCCGGAAACACCATATATTTT,CASSLSSGNTIYF